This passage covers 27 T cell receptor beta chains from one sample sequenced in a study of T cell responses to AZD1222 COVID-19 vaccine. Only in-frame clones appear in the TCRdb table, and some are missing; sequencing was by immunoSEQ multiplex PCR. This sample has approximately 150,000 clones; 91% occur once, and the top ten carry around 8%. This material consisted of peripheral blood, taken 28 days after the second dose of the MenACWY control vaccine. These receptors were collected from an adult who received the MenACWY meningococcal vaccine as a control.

This chain's CDR3 is CASSLDRVNYGYTF. As DNA, the CDR3 is TGTGCCAGCAGCTTGGACAGGGTTAACTATGGCTACACCTTC. This sequence joins TRBV5-4 and TRBJ1-2, with D perhaps matching TRBD1 (6 bases). The CDR3 runs to 14 residues. Trimming shortened V by 0 bases and J by 1 base, and 7 bases separated the two germline ends. Germline CDR1 is SGHNT and CDR2 is YYREEE (reference sequence).

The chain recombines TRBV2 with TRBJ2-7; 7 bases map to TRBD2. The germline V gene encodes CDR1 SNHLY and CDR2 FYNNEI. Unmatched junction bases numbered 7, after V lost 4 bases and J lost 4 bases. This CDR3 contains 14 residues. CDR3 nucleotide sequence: TGTGCCAGCAGTGGACAGCCCGGGGGGTACGAGCAGTACTTC. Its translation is CASSGQPGGYEQYF. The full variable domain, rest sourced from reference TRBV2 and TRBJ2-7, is EPEVTQTPSHQVTQMGQEVILRCVPISNHLYFYWYRQILGQKVEFLVSFYNNEISEKSEIFDDQFSVERPDGSNFTLKIRSTKLEDSAMYFCASSGQPGGYEQYFGPGTRLTVT.

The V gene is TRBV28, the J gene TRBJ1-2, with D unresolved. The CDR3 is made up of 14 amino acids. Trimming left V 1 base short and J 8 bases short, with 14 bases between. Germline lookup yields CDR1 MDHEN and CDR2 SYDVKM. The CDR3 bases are TGTGCCAGCAGTTTATCGCCCGGCCCGGGGGGCTACACCTTC. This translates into CASSLSPGPGGYTF.

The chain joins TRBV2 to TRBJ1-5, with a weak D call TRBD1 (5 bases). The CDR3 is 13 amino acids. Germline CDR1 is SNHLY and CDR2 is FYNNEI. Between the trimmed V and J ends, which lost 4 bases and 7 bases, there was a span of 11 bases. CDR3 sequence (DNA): TGTGCCAGCAGTGTTGGGGGGACGCAGCCCCAGCATTTT. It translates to CASSVGGTQPQHF.

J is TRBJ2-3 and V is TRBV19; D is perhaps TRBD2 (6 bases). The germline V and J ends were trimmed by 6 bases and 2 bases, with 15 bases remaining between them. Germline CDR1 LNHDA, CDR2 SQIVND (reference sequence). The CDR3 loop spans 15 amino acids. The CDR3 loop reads CASRSHGGNTDTQYF. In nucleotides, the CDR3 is TGTGCCAGTAGATCCCATGGGGGGAACACAGATACGCAGTATTTT.

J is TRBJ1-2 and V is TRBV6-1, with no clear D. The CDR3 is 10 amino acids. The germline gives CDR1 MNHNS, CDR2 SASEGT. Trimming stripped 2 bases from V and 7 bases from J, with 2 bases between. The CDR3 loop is CASSESGYTF. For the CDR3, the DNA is TGTGCCAGCAGTGAAAGTGGCTACACCTTC.

The CDR3 DNA follows: TGTGCCAGCAGTTTTAGTACAGGAGTTAGCTATGGCTACACCTTC. Its translation is CASSFSTGVSYGYTF. This chain joins TRBV28 and TRBJ1-2, with D tentatively TRBD1 (5 bases). The CDR3 length is 15 residues. Germline lookup yields CDR1 MDHEN and CDR2 SYDVKM. V was pared by 3 bases and J by 4 bases, with 15 bases between.

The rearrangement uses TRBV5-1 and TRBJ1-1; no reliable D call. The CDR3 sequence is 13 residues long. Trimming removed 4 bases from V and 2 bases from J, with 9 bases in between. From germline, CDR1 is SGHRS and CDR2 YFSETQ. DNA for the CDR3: TGCGCCAGCAGCACGACCCTAAACACTGAAGCTTTCTTT. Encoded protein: CASSTTLNTEAFF.

This CDR3 reads CATSREIDVAKNIQYF. The DNA of the CDR3 is TGTGCCACCAGCAGAGAAATAGATGTGGCCAAAAACATTCAGTACTTC. The chain is built from TRBV15 and TRBJ2-4; no clear D gene. The length of the CDR3 is 16 residues. V was clipped by 0 bases and J by 1 base, with 10 bases between them. Germline assignment: CDR1 LNHNV and CDR2 YYDKDF (reference sequence).

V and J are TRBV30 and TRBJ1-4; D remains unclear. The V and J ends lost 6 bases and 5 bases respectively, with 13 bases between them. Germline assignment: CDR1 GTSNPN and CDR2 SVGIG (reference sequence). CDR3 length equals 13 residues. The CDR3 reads CACIPDGNEKLFF. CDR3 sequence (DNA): TGTGCCTGCATCCCGGACGGGAATGAAAAACTGTTTTTT.

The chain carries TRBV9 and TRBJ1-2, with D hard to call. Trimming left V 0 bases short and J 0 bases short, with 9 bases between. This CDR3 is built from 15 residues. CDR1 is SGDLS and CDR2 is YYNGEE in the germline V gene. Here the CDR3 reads CASSVVSESNYGYTF. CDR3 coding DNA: TGTGCCAGCAGCGTAGTTTCAGAGTCTAACTATGGCTACACCTTC.

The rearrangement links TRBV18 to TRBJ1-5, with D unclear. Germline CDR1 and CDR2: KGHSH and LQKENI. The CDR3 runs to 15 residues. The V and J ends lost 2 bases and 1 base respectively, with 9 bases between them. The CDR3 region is CASSPSVGSNQPQHF. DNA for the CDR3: TGTGCCAGCTCACCATCCGTCGGGAGCAATCAGCCCCAGCATTTT.

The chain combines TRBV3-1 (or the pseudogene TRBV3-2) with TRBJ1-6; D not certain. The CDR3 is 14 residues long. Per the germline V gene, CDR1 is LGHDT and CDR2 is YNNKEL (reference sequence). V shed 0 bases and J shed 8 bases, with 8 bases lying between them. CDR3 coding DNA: TGTGCCAGCAGCCAAGATTTGAGGGATTCACCCCTCCACTTT. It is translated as CASSQDLRDSPLHF.

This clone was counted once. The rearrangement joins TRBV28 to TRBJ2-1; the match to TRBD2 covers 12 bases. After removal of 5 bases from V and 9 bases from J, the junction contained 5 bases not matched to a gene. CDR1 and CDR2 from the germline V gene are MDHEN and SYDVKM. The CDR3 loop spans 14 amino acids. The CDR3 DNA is TGTGCCAGCAGTCGACTAGCGGGAGCTGGTGAGCAGTTCTTC. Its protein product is CASSRLAGAGEQFF.

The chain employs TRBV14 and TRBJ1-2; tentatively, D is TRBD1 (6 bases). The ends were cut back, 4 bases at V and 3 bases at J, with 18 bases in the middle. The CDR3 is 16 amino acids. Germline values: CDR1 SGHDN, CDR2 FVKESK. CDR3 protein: CASSRGPGQRDYGYTF. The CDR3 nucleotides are TGTGCCAGCAGCCGTGGCCCAGGACAGAGAGACTATGGCTACACCTTC.

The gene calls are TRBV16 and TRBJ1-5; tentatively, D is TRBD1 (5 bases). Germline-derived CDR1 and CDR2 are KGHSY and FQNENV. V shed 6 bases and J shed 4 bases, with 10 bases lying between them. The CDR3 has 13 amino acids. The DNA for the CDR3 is TGTGCCAGCAGTAAACAGGAAAATCAGCCCCAGCATTTT. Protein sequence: CASSKQENQPQHF.

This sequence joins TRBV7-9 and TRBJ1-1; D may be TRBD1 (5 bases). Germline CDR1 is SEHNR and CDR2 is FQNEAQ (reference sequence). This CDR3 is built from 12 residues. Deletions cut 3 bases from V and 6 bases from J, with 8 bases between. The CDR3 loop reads CASSLGVAEAFF. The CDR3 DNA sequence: TGTGCCAGCAGCTTGGGGGTAGCTGAAGCTTTCTTT.

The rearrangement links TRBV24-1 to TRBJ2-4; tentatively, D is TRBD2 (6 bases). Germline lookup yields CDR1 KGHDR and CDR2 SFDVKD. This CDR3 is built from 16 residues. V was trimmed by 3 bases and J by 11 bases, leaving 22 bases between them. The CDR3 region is CATSDAGWGGSGVQYF. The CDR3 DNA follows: TGTGCCACCAGTGATGCCGGTTGGGGCGGCTCGGGGGTTCAGTACTTC.

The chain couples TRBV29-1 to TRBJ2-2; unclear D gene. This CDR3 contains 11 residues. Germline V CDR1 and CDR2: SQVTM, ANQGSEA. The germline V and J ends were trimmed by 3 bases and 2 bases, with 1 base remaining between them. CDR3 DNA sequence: TGCAGCGTTGATAACACCGGGGAGCTGTTTTTT. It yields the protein CSVDNTGELFF.

The CDR3 sequence: CAISVQGQGAEAFF. The CDR3 nucleotides read TGTGCCATCAGTGTACAGGGACAGGGGGCTGAAGCTTTCTTT. This chain uses TRBV10-3 with TRBJ1-1, with TRBD1 identical over 11 bases. The germline CDR1 and CDR2 sequences are ENHRY and SYGVKD. The CDR3 sequence is 14 residues long. Unmatched junction bases numbered 4, after V lost 4 bases and J lost 6 bases.

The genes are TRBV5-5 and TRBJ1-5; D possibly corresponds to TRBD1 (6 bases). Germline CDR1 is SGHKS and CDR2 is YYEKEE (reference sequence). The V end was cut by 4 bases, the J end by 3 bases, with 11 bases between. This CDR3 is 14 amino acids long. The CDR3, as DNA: TGTGCCAGCAGCCCCGACAGGCACAATCAGCCCCAGCATTTT. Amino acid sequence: CASSPDRHNQPQHF.

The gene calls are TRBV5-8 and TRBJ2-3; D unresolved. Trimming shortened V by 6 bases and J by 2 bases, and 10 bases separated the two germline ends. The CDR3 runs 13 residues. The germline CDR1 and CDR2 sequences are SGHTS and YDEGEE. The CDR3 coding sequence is TGTGCCAGCATCCACGGCCACACAGATACGCAGTATTTT. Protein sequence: CASIHGHTDTQYF.

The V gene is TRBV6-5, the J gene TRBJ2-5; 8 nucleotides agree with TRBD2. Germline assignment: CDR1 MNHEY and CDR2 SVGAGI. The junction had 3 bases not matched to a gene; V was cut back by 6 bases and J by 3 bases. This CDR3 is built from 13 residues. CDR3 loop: CASRKLAEETQYF. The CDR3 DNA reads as TGTGCCAGCAGGAAACTAGCGGAAGAGACCCAGTACTTC.

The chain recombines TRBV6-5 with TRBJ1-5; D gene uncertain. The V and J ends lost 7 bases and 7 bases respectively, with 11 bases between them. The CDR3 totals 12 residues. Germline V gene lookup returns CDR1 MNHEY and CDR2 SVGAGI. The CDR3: CASKYGDQPQHF. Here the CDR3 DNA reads TGTGCCAGCAAGTACGGAGACCAGCCCCAGCATTTT.

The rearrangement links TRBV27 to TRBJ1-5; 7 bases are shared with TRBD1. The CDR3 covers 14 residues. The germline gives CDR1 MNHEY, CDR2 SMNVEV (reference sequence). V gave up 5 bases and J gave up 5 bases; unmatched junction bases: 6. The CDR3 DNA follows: TGTGCCAGCAGTCCGAGACAGGGCCATCAGCCCCAGCATTTT. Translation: CASSPRQGHQPQHF.

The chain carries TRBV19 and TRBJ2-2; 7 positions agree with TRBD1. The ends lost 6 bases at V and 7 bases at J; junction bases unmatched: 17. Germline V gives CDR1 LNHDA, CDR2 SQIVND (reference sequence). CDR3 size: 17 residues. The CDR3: CASRIFATGKDGGELFF. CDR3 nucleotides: TGTGCCAGTAGGATATTCGCGACAGGGAAAGACGGCGGGGAGCTGTTTTTT. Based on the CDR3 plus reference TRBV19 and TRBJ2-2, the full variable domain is DGGITQSPKYLFRKEGQNVTLSCEQNLNHDAMYWYRQDPGQGLRLIYYSQIVNDFQKGDIAEGYSVSREKKESFPLTVTSAQKNPTAFYLCASRIFATGKDGGELFFGEGSRLTVL.

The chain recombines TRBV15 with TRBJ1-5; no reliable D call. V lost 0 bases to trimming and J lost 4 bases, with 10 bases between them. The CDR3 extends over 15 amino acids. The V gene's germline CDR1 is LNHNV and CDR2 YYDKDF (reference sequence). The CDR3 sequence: CATSRDLAENQPQHF. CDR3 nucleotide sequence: TGTGCCACCAGCAGAGATTTGGCAGAAAATCAGCCCCAGCATTTT.